This T cell receptor beta chain was recorded in a study of T-cell reconstitution after alpha-beta-depleted transplantation in children. This clonotype was picked up many times. Unique molecular identifiers were used to barcode this TCRbeta library. MiXCR, applied by TCRdb to the PCR reads, yields one record per CDR3 protein. The sample has some 640,000 distinct CDR3 sequences, around 16% seen once. Germline lookup yields CDR1 MNHEY and CDR2 SMNVEV (reference sequence). The CDR3 contains 13 residues. Trimming shortened V by 0 bases and J by 3 bases, and 6 bases separated the two germline ends. The J gene is TRBJ2-7, the V gene TRBV27, with D uncertain. The sequenced sample was PBMCs from the stem cell graft donor, obtained from the stem cell graft. This TCR was recovered from a human donor who donated a stem cell graft to a child with acute myeloid leukemia. The CDR3 nucleotides are TGTGCCAGCAGTTTATCCGGCAGCTACGAGCAGTACTTC. It yields the protein CASSLSGSYEQYF.